The 14 T cell receptor beta chains below all came from one sample that was sequenced in a study of blood T cell repertoires in COVID-19. TCRdb keeps only in-frame clones here, not all; method: immunoSEQ multiplex PCR. The sample gives 220,000 or so clones, 70% to 90% of which show up once; around 9.6% is in the top ten. Sequencing was done on a sample of peripheral blood. These receptors came from a woman in her forties or fifties with COVID-19, enrolled during active disease.

The V gene is TRBV7-2, the J gene TRBJ1-5, with a possible D match to TRBD1 (6 bases). CDR1 and CDR2 (germline): SGHTA, FQGNSA. The CDR3 has 15 residues. V lost 2 bases and J lost 7, with 15 bases in between. The CDR3 loop reads CASSLSYRVIQPQHF. CDR3 nucleotide sequence: TGTGCCAGCAGCTTAAGTTACAGGGTCATACAGCCCCAGCATTTT.

Points on this clone: This CDR3 is also generated by other DNA sequences in the sample. J is TRBJ2-5 and V is TRBV15; D ambiguous. V shed 0 bases and J shed 5 bases, with 4 bases lying between them. Per germline, CDR1 LNHNV and CDR2 YYDKDF (reference sequence). The CDR3 loop spans 12 amino acids. CDR3 coding DNA: TGTGCCACCAGCAGAGATCGGGAGACCCAGTACTTC. Protein sequence: CATSRDRETQYF.

This chain connects TRBV14 to TRBJ2-3; D is ambiguous. Trimming took 1 base from V and 3 from J, leaving 11 bases between them. CDR1 and CDR2 from the germline V gene are SGHDN and FVKESK. The CDR3 is made up of 15 amino acids. The CDR3 coding sequence is TGTGCCAGCAGCCAAGGTAGTTCCTGGACAGATACGCAGTATTTT. This sequence encodes CASSQGSSWTDTQYF.

The chain is built from TRBV11-2 and TRBJ2-1, with 9 positions matching TRBD2. Unmatched junction bases numbered 9, after V lost 7 bases and J lost 5 bases. The germline gives CDR1 SGHAT, CDR2 FQNNGV. CDR3 size: 15 residues. The DNA of the CDR3 is TGTGCCAGCACACTTAGCGGGGGCTTGAACAATGAGCAGTTCTTC. It specifies CASTLSGGLNNEQFF.

This chain uses TRBV28 with TRBJ2-2; unclear D gene. The CDR3 is 13 amino acids. Germline CDR1 reads MDHEN; CDR2 reads SYDVKM. Deletions cut 6 bases from V and 3 bases from J, with 8 bases between. This CDR3 reads CASSPLYTGELFF. CDR3 DNA: TGTGCCAGCAGCCCCCTTTACACCGGGGAGCTGTTTTTT. Combining the CDR3 with reference TRBV28 and TRBJ2-2 gives the whole variable domain DVKVTQSSRYLVKRTGEKVFLECVQDMDHENMFWYRQDPGLGLRLIYFSYDVKMKEKGDIPEGYSVSREKKERFSLILESASTNQTSMYLCASSPLYTGELFFGEGSRLTVL.

This chain links TRBV6-2 or TRBV6-3 with TRBJ2-2; weak D call: TRBD2 (6 bases). CDR3 length: 13 amino acids. The V end lost 4 bases, the J end lost 7 bases, and 10 bases lay between the germline ends. CDR1 and CDR2 from the germline V gene are MNHEY and SVGEGT. The CDR3 is CASSSLALGELFF. In DNA, the CDR3 is TGTGCCAGCAGTTCACTAGCTCTCGGGGAGCTGTTTTTT.

The J gene is TRBJ1-3, the V gene TRBV5-8, with 7 bases matching TRBD1. V lost 2 bases and J lost 4; bases outside the gene matches: 3. The CDR3 is 14 residues long. The germline V gene encodes CDR1 SGHTS and CDR2 YDEGEE. CDR3 in DNA: TGTGCCAGCAGCTTCAGGGGGAACGGAAACACCATATATTTT. Its translation: CASSFRGNGNTIYF.

The DNA of the CDR3 is TGTGCCAGCAGGATTACGGTCAGCAATCAGCCCCAGCATTTT. It is translated as CASRITVSNQPQHF. The rearrangement uses TRBV6-5 and TRBJ1-5; D not resolved. This CDR3 is built from 14 residues. CDR1 MNHEY and CDR2 SVGAGI come from the germline V gene. Trimming stripped 6 bases from V and 1 base from J, with 10 bases between.

This clone came up once. This rearrangement joins TRBV10-3 to TRBJ1-1, with D possibly being TRBD1 (5 bases). The V and J ends lost 7 bases and 3 bases respectively, with 18 bases between them. The CDR3 is 15 residues long. Germline V gives CDR1 ENHRY, CDR2 SYGVKD. The CDR3 DNA follows: TGTGCCATCACCGTGGGGGGAGTAACGGACACTGAAGCTTTCTTT. Encoded protein: CAITVGGVTDTEAFF.

The V call is TRBV5-1, the J call TRBJ2-2; 9 nucleotides align to TRBD2. The CDR3 has 17 residues. Per germline, CDR1 SGHRS and CDR2 YFSETQ. With 1 base clipped from V and 7 bases from J, the junction kept 11 bases outside the gene matches. In DNA, the CDR3 is TGCGCCAGCAGCTTGTACGGCGGGGGGGCCGAGATCGGGGAGCTGTTTTTT. The encoded protein is CASSLYGGGAEIGELFF.

The CDR3 loop is CASSLGPDRNTEAFF. The CDR3 bases are TGCGCCAGCAGCTTGGGACCCGACAGGAACACTGAAGCTTTCTTT. The chain employs TRBV5-1 and TRBJ1-1; weak D call: TRBD1 (5 bases). V was clipped by 0 bases and J by 1 base, with 10 bases between them. Germline-derived CDR1 and CDR2 are SGHRS and YFSETQ. The CDR3 consists of 15 residues. The entire variable domain, with the rest obtained from reference TRBV5-1 and TRBJ1-1, is as follows: KAGVTQTPRYLIKTRGQQVTLSCSPISGHRSVSWYQQTPGQGLQFLFEYFSETQRNKGNFPGRFSGRQFSNSRSEMNVSTLELGDSALYLCASSLGPDRNTEAFFGQGTRLTVV.

The J gene is TRBJ1-2, the V gene TRBV30, with D possibly matching TRBD1 (5 bases). Trimming left V 2 bases short and J 4 bases short, with 11 bases between. There are 13 residues in the CDR3. Germline V gene sequence: CDR1 GTSNPN, CDR2 SVGIG (reference sequence). The CDR3 loop is CAWSQGGGYGYTF. The CDR3 nucleotides are TGTGCCTGGAGTCAGGGTGGTGGCTATGGCTACACCTTC.

The V gene is TRBV24-1, the J gene TRBJ2-4; TRBD1 might be the D (6 bases). This CDR3 region has 13 residues. CDR1 is KGHDR, CDR2 SFDVKD, per germline. V was pared by 6 bases and J by 5 bases, with 10 bases between. This CDR3 reads CATSLGAQNIQYF. CDR3 nucleotide sequence: TGTGCCACCAGTCTGGGGGCACAAAACATTCAGTACTTC.

This clone occurred once. The chain links TRBV11-3 to TRBJ2-3, with 8 bases lining up with TRBD2. The CDR3 sequence is 17 residues long. Trimming cost V 3 bases and J 3 bases; bases outside gene matches: 11. Germline CDR1 reads SGHNT; CDR2 reads YENEEA. The CDR3 spells CASSFGGAAYGTDTQYF. CDR3 nucleotide sequence: TGTGCCAGCAGCTTCGGGGGGGCCGCCTACGGAACAGATACGCAGTATTTT.